The 8 T cell receptor beta chains presented below share a single source sample, sequenced in a study of T cells in Graves' hyperthyroidism and ophthalmopathy (dated by TCRdb to the late 2010s). The library relied on multiplex PCR. This sample was sequenced with an Illumina HiSeq 2000. Amplification of TCR beta CDR3 regions was carried out from RNA transcripts. The TCR CDR3 was subjected to a first round of RT-PCR using the HTBI primer set and the Qiagen OneStep RT-PCR kit. The public reads were reanalyzed by TCRdb: fastp trimming at Q25, MiXCR alignment, in-frame beta chains only. Every entry covers one CDR3 protein and lists the most common genes and DNA from its rows. Across this sample there are about 360,000 distinct CDR3 sequences, with 20% to 30% seen only once. The ten largest clonotypes hold 70% to 75% of the sample. Sequences were obtained from blood. These receptors originate from a man aged 45-65 years with Graves' hyperthyroidism.

This clonotype was seen many times. The chain has TRBV3-1 and TRBJ2-7; D gene unclear. Germline CDR1 reads LGHDT; CDR2 reads YNNKEL (reference sequence). The length of the CDR3 is 13 residues. The V end was cut by 1 base, the J end by 2 bases, with 6 bases between. The CDR3 sequence is CASSQAAAYEQYF. CDR3 nucleotide sequence: TGTGCCAGCAGCCAAGCGGCAGCCTACGAGCAGTACTTC.

This clonotype was counted only a few times. This rearrangement joins TRBV12-3 or TRBV12-4 to TRBJ2-2; D gene ambiguous. The V end lost 2 bases, the J end lost 5 bases, and 9 bases lay between the germline ends. This CDR3 has 14 amino acids. CDR3: CASSLFFQTGELFF. DNA for the CDR3: TGTGCCAGCAGTTTATTTTTCCAAACCGGGGAGCTGTTTTTT.

Ten or more counts support this clonotype. The genes are TRBV6-1 and TRBJ2-7, with D possibly called TRBD1 or TRBD2 (5 bases each). V lost 5 bases and J lost 2, with 13 bases in between. From germline, CDR1 is MNHNS and CDR2 SASEGT. This CDR3 spans 14 amino acids. CDR3 DNA: TGTGCCAGCAGTTCCCGGGACCTTACCTACGAGCAGTACTTC. Protein product: CASSSRDLTYEQYF.

The chain uses TRBV9 and TRBJ2-1; 11 nucleotides match TRBD2. Germline CDR1 reads SGDLS; CDR2 reads YYNGEE. After removal of 3 bases from V and 8 bases from J, the junction contained 7 bases not matched to a gene. The CDR3 length is 15 residues. The CDR3 DNA is TGTGCCAGCAGCGGAACTAGCGGGAGCATTTATGAGCAGTTCTTC. As protein: CASSGTSGSIYEQFF.

The table lists this clonotype with a few counts. This chain uses TRBV18 with TRBJ1-2; TRBD1 is a possible D gene (5 bases). Germline V lookup: CDR1 KGHSH, CDR2 LQKENI. The CDR3 totals 14 residues. Between the trimmed V and J ends, which lost 2 bases and 2 bases, there was a span of 9 bases. As DNA, the CDR3 is TGTGCCAGCTCACCAACAGGCGTGAACTATGGCTACACCTTC. As protein: CASSPTGVNYGYTF.

This clonotype has a count of ten or more. The CDR3 loop reads CASSFPSTTNEKLFF. Here the CDR3 DNA reads TGTGCCAGCAGCTTCCCAAGTACAACTAATGAAAAACTGTTTTTT. The rearrangement uses TRBV7-9 and TRBJ1-4; D gene uncertain. V lost 3 bases, J lost 0 bases, and 8 bases lay in between. This CDR3 region has 15 residues. Germline-derived CDR1 and CDR2 are SEHNR and FQNEAQ (reference sequence).

The chain has TRBV29-1 and TRBJ2-1, with TRBD2 matching 11 bases. Trimming at V came to 6 bases and at J to 8 bases, leaving 9 bases not matched to a gene. The CDR3 has 14 amino acids. Germline CDR1 reads SQVTM; CDR2 reads ANQGSEA. Here the CDR3 DNA reads TGCAGCGTGCCTACTAGCGGGAGTTGGTATGAGCAGTTCTTC. It specifies CSVPTSGSWYEQFF.

This sequence joins TRBV2 and TRBJ1-5; 11 bases align to TRBD1. V was clipped by 6 bases and J by 3 bases; unmatched bases: 4. Germline loops: CDR1 SNHLY, CDR2 FYNNEI. The CDR3 totals 15 residues. The CDR3 nucleotides read TGTGCCAGCAGGGGGACAGGGGGGTTCAATCAGCCCCAGCATTTT. The encoded protein is CASRGTGGFNQPQHF. Combining the CDR3 with reference TRBV2 and TRBJ1-5 gives the whole variable domain EPEVTQTPSHQVTQMGQEVILRCVPISNHLYFYWYRQILGQKVEFLVSFYNNEISEKSEIFDDQFSVERPDGSNFTLKIRSTKLEDSAMYFCASRGTGGFNQPQHFGDGTRLSIL.